This T cell receptor (beta chain) appears in the sequencing data of a study of technical replicates of blood from several donors. Sequencing used immunoSEQ multiplex PCR; TCRdb keeps in-frame clones, though not all of them. The sample consists of about 59,000 clones, around 93% of them appearing once. Sequencing was done on a sample of PBMCs. The TCR was taken from a human donor in good health. Some clones in this sample may be carry-over from other donors' samples.

CDR3 in amino acids: CASSLLKTTNTGELFF. The DNA of the CDR3 is TGTGCCAGTAGTCTCCTTAAGACAACGAACACCGGGGAGCTGTTTTTT. This chain joins TRBV19 and TRBJ2-2; no definite D call. The V end was cut by 5 bases, the J end by 0 bases, with 13 bases between. Germline CDR1 reads LNHDA; CDR2 reads SQIVND (reference sequence). The CDR3 spans 16 residues.